This TCR beta chain derives from a study of blood T cell repertoires in COVID-19. Authors' methods: Counts of nucleated cells, estimated from reference gene primer amplification, were obtained. Repertoires were generated with immunoSEQ multiplex PCR, while TCRdb's copy carries only in-frame clones and drops some. V and J calls and clone size are copied from that table; D and trimming were computed from the DNA. The sample includes fewer than 350,000 clones, approximately 91% of them seen just once. Participants reported their clinical history, and cohort assignment relied on those reports. The sequenced material came from PBMCs or T cells enriched from blood (not recorded which). This TCR derives from a woman in her thirties or forties with acute COVID-19.

The CDR3 is CASSDLLAGGPGNEQFF. CDR3 coding DNA: TGTGCCAGCAGCGACTTATTAGCGGGAGGGCCGGGTAATGAGCAGTTCTTC. The rearrangement joins TRBV25-1 to TRBJ2-1; 11 bases are a match to TRBD2. V was pared by 6 bases and J by 7 bases, with 14 bases of the junction left unmatched. The CDR3 length is 17 residues. Germline V gene data show CDR1 as MGHDK and CDR2 as SYGVNS.